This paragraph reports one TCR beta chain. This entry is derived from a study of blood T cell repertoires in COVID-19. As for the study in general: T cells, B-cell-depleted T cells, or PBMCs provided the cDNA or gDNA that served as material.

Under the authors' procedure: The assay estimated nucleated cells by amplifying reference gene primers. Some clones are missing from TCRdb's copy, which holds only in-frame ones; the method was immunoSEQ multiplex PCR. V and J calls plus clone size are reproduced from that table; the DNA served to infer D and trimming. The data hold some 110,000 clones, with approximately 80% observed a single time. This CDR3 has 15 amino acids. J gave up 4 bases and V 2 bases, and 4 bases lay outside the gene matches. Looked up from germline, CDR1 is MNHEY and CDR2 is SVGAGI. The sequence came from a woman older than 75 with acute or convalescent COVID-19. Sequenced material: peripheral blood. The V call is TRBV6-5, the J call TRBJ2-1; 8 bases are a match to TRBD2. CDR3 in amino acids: CASSYGASGYNEQFF. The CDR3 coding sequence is TGTGCCAGCAGTTACGGGGCTAGCGGGTACAATGAGCAGTTCTTC.